Included here is one T cell receptor (beta chain) sequence, with context. Its specificity is not known. The data originate from a study of PD-1 blockade in classical Hodgkin lymphoma. Study summary: Patients were administered nivolumab (3 mg/kg intravenously) every 2 weeks.

Regarding the study as a whole: Newly diagnosed patients and complete responders had comparable diversity at baseline.

The assay was immunoSEQ multiplex PCR, and TCRdb's table has in-frame clones only and misses some. The repertoire includes around 21,000 clones, less than 80% of them detected once, and roughly 23% sits in the top ten. The CDR3 sequence is 12 residues long. CDR1 is SNHLY and CDR2 is FYNNEI in the germline V gene. The V end was cut by 1 base, the J end by 6 bases, with 6 bases between. After autologous stem cell transplantation all patients relapsed, and prior brentuximab vedotin exposure differed between cohorts. The chain has TRBV2 and TRBJ1-1, with D hard to call. The sequence was collected from a human donor with classical Hodgkin lymphoma. The sequences come from peripheral blood mononuclear cells (PBMCs), collected at baseline. The CDR3 spells CASSEGGAEAFF. In DNA, the CDR3 is TGTGCCAGCAGTGAAGGCGGAGCTGAAGCTTTCTTT.